The entry below gives a single T cell receptor beta chain sequence along with its context. The germline V gene encodes CDR1 SEHNR and CDR2 FQNEAQ (reference sequence). After removal of 5 bases from V and 9 bases from J, the junction contained 10 bases not matched to a gene. This CDR3 is 14 amino acids long. This specimen comes from a study of blood T cell repertoires in COVID-19. For the study at large: Researchers got acute and convalescent COVID-19 samples from the United States, Italy and Spain.

Measured with immunoSEQ multiplex PCR; TCRdb has only the in-frame clones, and not every one. The table includes roughly 200,000 clones, 89% detected once. The rearrangement links TRBV7-9 to TRBJ2-1; 7 nucleotides agree with TRBD1. Sequenced input: PBMCs or T cells enriched from blood (not recorded which). This clonotype was obtained from a woman aged 40 to 50 with acute COVID-19. The CDR3 here is CASSPGTASREQFF. The DNA of the CDR3 is TGTGCCAGCAGCCCCGGGACAGCCTCTCGTGAGCAGTTCTTC. The variable domain in full, completed from reference TRBV7-9 and TRBJ2-1, reads DTGVSQNPRHKITKRGQNVTFRCDPISEHNRLYWYRQTLGQGPEFLTYFQNEAQLEKSRLLSDRFSAERPKGSFSTLEIQRTEQGDSAMYLCASSPGTASREQFFGPGTRLTVL.